The 28 T cell receptor beta chains below all came from one sample that was sequenced in a study of beta chain features in type 1 diabetes (dated by TCRdb to 2016 to 2019). The protocol used for the library was the immunoSEQ multiplex PCR assay. The High Capacity cDNA Reverse Transcription Kit was used to reverse transcribe all of the isolated RNA, meaning that expressed TCRB transcripts were what got sequenced. TCRdb limited this immuneACCESS table to in-frame rearrangements with V and J called. A share of clones is missing; checked studies link under half to unresolved V genes, and the rest is unexplained. This sample holds roughly 180,000 clones; 7.8% were observed only once. The top ten hold 0.94% of the sample. Results and caveats for the whole study, not just this receptor: In all four CD4+ subsets, TCRB CDR3 length was moderately but significantly shorter in type 1 diabetes patients.

Their recognized antigens are unknown. Sequencing was performed on central memory CD4+ T cells from blood. These receptors were taken from a woman in her thirties or forties with type 1 diabetes.

The chain joins TRBV30 to TRBJ1-2; 7 positions match TRBD1. The V gene's germline CDR1 is GTSNPN and CDR2 SVGIG (reference sequence). Trimming cost V 4 bases and J 5 bases; bases outside gene matches: 7. The CDR3 sequence is 13 residues long. CDR3 DNA: TGTGCCTGGAATGGACAGGAGCGTTATGGCTACACCTTC. Residues: CAWNGQERYGYTF.

This clone was seen more than once but under ten times. The rearrangement uses TRBV29-1 and TRBJ2-3; 9 bases fit TRBD1. V shed 4 bases, J shed 4 bases, and the junction held 6 bases outside the gene matches. CDR1 and CDR2 (germline): SQVTM, ANQGSEA. This CDR3 is built from 14 residues. The chain's CDR3 is CSVGDRAGADTQYF. DNA for the CDR3: TGCAGCGTTGGGGACAGGGCGGGCGCAGATACGCAGTATTTT.

The chain combines TRBV29-1 with TRBJ1-2; 9 nucleotides line up with TRBD1. The CDR3 runs to 12 residues. CDR1 is SQVTM and CDR2 is ANQGSEA in the germline V gene. Trimming took 6 bases from V and 2 from J; bases not matched to a gene: 1. For the CDR3, the DNA is TGCAGCGTGGGACAGGGAAACTATGGCTACACCTTC. Translation gives CSVGQGNYGYTF. The full variable domain, with the rest looked up from reference TRBV29-1 and TRBJ1-2, is SAVISQKPSRDICQRGTSLTIQCQVDSQVTMMFWYRQQPGQSLTLIATANQGSEATYESGFVIDKFPISRPNLTFSTLTVSNMSPEDSSIYLCSVGQGNYGYTFGSGTRLTVV.

This clone was seen only a few times. V is TRBV4-1 and J is TRBJ2-1, with 9 bases that match TRBD2. The germline gives CDR1 MGHRA, CDR2 YSYEKL. The V segment lost 3 bases and the J segment 5 bases; nucleotides outside the gene matches: 14. The CDR3 loop spans 18 amino acids. For the CDR3, the DNA is TGCGCCAGCAGCCAGGCCCCTCGCGGGGGGGCCGAAGACAATGAGCAGTTCTTC. Protein sequence: CASSQAPRGGAEDNEQFF.

This clone was seen many times. The chain combines TRBV5-4 with TRBJ2-6; the D is unclear. This CDR3 region has 15 residues. Germline V gene data show CDR1 as SGHNT and CDR2 as YYREEE (reference sequence). V was cut by 0 bases and J by 4 bases, with 8 bases left in between. The CDR3 spells CASSLDSWGANVLTF. As DNA, the CDR3 is TGTGCCAGCAGCTTGGACAGTTGGGGGGCCAACGTCCTGACTTTC.

The V and J genes are TRBV29-1 and TRBJ2-5, with a tentative D call TRBD1 (6 bases). The CDR3 length is 13 residues. Germline V gene data show CDR1 as SQVTM and CDR2 as ANQGSEA. Trimming shortened V by 3 bases and J by 7 bases, and 15 bases separated the two germline ends. The CDR3 protein is CSVESGGLGTQYF. The CDR3 nucleotides read TGCAGCGTTGAGTCTGGGGGCCTTGGGACCCAGTACTTC.

This rearrangement joins TRBV4-2 to TRBJ2-3; D not resolved. V was cut by 5 bases and J by 5 bases, with 11 bases left in between. The CDR3 sequence is 13 residues long. Germline CDR1 reads LGHNA; CDR2 reads YNFKEQ. In DNA form, the CDR3 reads TGTGCCAGCAGCTTTACGCAGGAAGATACGCAGTATTTT. This encodes CASSFTQEDTQYF.

The chain joins TRBV7-9 to TRBJ2-5, with D perhaps TRBD1 (5 bases). There are 13 residues in the CDR3. Looked up from germline, CDR1 is SEHNR and CDR2 is FQNEAQ (reference sequence). V dropped 8 bases and J dropped 6 bases, with 16 bases sitting between them. For the CDR3, the DNA is TGTGCCAGCCAGGGCCCTTTAGGTCAGACCCAGTACTTC. It translates to CASQGPLGQTQYF.

This clone appeared a few times. This chain joins TRBV5-4 and TRBJ2-7, with 10 bases identical to TRBD1. V shed 4 bases, J shed 3 bases, and the junction held 7 bases outside the gene matches. The CDR3 contains 15 residues. In germline, CDR1 is SGHNT, CDR2 YYREEE (reference sequence). The DNA of the CDR3 is TGTGCCAGCAGCCTATGGACAGGGGGAGTCTACGAGCAGTACTTC. This codes for CASSLWTGGVYEQYF.

A few counts support this clone. The rearrangement uses TRBV6-6 and TRBJ2-5; no reliable D call. The V gene lost 2 bases and the J gene lost 1 base, with 5 bases spanning the gap. CDR3 size: 13 residues. The germline CDR1 and CDR2 sequences are MNHNY and SVGAGI (reference sequence). In DNA form, the CDR3 reads TGTGCCAGCAGTTACAACAGCCAAGAGACCCAGTACTTC. Protein product: CASSYNSQETQYF.

This chain joins TRBV5-8 and TRBJ1-2; the D is unclear. Trimming pared 4 bases from V and 4 bases from J, leaving 14 bases between. The germline V gene encodes CDR1 SGHTS and CDR2 YDEGEE. The CDR3 sequence is 14 residues long. The CDR3 region has the DNA TGTGCCAGCAGCCTCTGGGGAGACGGCTATGGCTACACCTTC. Its translation: CASSLWGDGYGYTF.

This clone was seen a few times. The chain employs TRBV18 and TRBJ2-2; 9 nucleotides align to TRBD2. Germline V gene data show CDR1 as KGHSH and CDR2 as LQKENI. Germline trimming cut 1 base from V and 5 bases from J; bases unmatched to any gene: 5. The CDR3 is made up of 16 amino acids. Written as DNA, the CDR3 is TGTGCCAGCTCACCACGGGTAGCGGGAGAGACCGGGGAGCTGTTTTTT. Translating gives CASSPRVAGETGELFF.

This clone was found a few times. V is TRBV18 and J is TRBJ2-7, with TRBD1 identical over 7 bases. V shed 3 bases and J 3 bases; nucleotides not matched to a gene: 2. The CDR3 has 13 residues. In germline, CDR1 is KGHSH, CDR2 LQKENI. Written as DNA, the CDR3 is TGTGCCAGCTCACCGGACAGGAACTACGAGCAGTACTTC. As protein: CASSPDRNYEQYF.

This clone was seen a handful of times. CDR3 DNA sequence: TGTGCCAGCAGTTATGGGGAGTCCCGATCCTACGAGCAGTACTTC. Protein sequence: CASSYGESRSYEQYF. The chain recombines TRBV6-6 with TRBJ2-7; D perhaps matches TRBD2 (5 bases). CDR1 and CDR2 (germline): MNHNY, SVGAGI (reference sequence). This CDR3 contains 15 residues. The germline V and J ends were trimmed by 3 bases and 1 base, with 13 bases remaining between them.

The CDR3 reads CATSPRGGRMNTEAFF. The CDR3 DNA sequence: TGTGCCACCAGCCCGAGAGGGGGCAGAATGAACACTGAAGCTTTCTTT. The chain uses TRBV15 and TRBJ1-1, with 7 bases fitting TRBD1. V lost 5 bases to trimming and J lost 0 bases; unmatched junction nucleotides: 9. Germline V gene sequence: CDR1 LNHNV, CDR2 YYDKDF (reference sequence). CDR3 length: 16 amino acids.

The table lists this clone with a few counts. The chain has TRBV29-1 and TRBJ2-5; 9 bases fit TRBD1. Germline-derived CDR1 and CDR2 are SQVTM and ANQGSEA. Trimming took 4 bases from V and 6 from J; bases not matched to a gene: 6. This CDR3 has 13 residues. CDR3 protein: CSVGGQGPKTQYF. CDR3 sequence (DNA): TGCAGCGTTGGAGGACAGGGGCCCAAGACCCAGTACTTC.

The V call is TRBV6-6, the J call TRBJ2-3; no firm D call. The ends were cut back, 4 bases at V and 2 bases at J, with 13 bases in the middle. The CDR3 spans 15 residues. CDR1 is MNHNY and CDR2 is SVGAGI in the germline V gene (reference sequence). The CDR3 coding sequence is TGTGCCAGCAGTTTTTCGAGCGAGCTCACAGATACGCAGTATTTT. Residues: CASSFSSELTDTQYF.

J is TRBJ2-3 and V is TRBV29-1; 10 bases map to TRBD2. The germline V gene has CDR1 SQVTM and CDR2 ANQGSEA. The ends lost 3 bases at V and 8 bases at J; junction bases unmatched: 14. The CDR3 totals 16 residues. The CDR3 spells CSVDLLSGGAQRTQYF. The CDR3 nucleotides read TGCAGCGTTGATCTACTCAGCGGGGGGGCCCAGCGTACGCAGTATTTT.

V is TRBV5-1 and J is TRBJ2-1; 14 bases agree with TRBD2. CDR3 size: 16 residues. Germline V lookup: CDR1 SGHRS, CDR2 YFSETQ. J was trimmed by 9 bases and V by 2 bases; bases with no gene match: 7. This CDR3 reads CASSFRLAGGSGEQFF. The CDR3 DNA follows: TGCGCCAGCAGCTTTCGACTAGCGGGAGGGTCAGGTGAGCAGTTCTTC.

This clone was picked up a small number of times. This rearrangement joins TRBV9 to TRBJ1-6, with no clear D. Germline CDR1 is SGDLS and CDR2 is YYNGEE. CDR3 length equals 14 residues. V was pared by 2 bases and J by 8 bases, with 11 bases between. The CDR3 nucleotides are TGTGCCAGCAGCGTCGACTTCGGGGATTCACCCCTCCACTTT. It codes for CASSVDFGDSPLHF.

The chain links TRBV9 to TRBJ2-4; TRBD2 matches 12 bases. The germline gives CDR1 SGDLS, CDR2 YYNGEE. With V trimmed by 0 bases and J by 1 base, 8 bases remained unmatched. This CDR3 has 19 residues. CDR3 DNA: TGTGCCAGCAGCGTAGACCCAACTAGCGGGGGGATTGCCAAAAACATTCAGTACTTC. Its protein product is CASSVDPTSGGIAKNIQYF.

V gene TRBV4-1 combines with J gene TRBJ2-7; 8 bases match TRBD1. V was clipped by 4 bases and J by 0 bases; unmatched bases: 8. The CDR3 sequence is 16 residues long. CDR1 is MGHRA, CDR2 YSYEKL, per germline. The CDR3 here is CASSLVRGPSSYEQYF. CDR3 nucleotide sequence: TGCGCCAGCAGCCTTGTCAGGGGGCCCAGCTCCTACGAGCAGTACTTC.

The chain combines TRBV6-5 with TRBJ1-6; D is uncertain. V was cut by 11 bases and J by 3 bases, with 14 bases left in between. Germline values: CDR1 MNHEY, CDR2 SVGAGI. The CDR3 runs to 14 residues. Written as DNA, the CDR3 is TGTGCCCATAGAGGCAGCGGCTATAATTCACCCCTCCACTTT. It codes for CAHRGSGYNSPLHF.

The rearrangement joins TRBV4-1 to TRBJ1-1, with a weak D call TRBD1 (6 bases). This CDR3 has 15 amino acids. V lost 1 base and J lost 0, with 9 bases in between. CDR1 is MGHRA, CDR2 YSYEKL, per germline. CDR3 bases: TGCGCCAGCAGCCAAGGAAGGGGGATGAACACTGAAGCTTTCTTT. Encoded protein: CASSQGRGMNTEAFF.

This clone has a handful of counts. The gene calls are TRBV5-6 and TRBJ1-1; weak D call: TRBD1 (5 bases). This CDR3 has 14 residues. CDR1 and CDR2 from the germline V gene are SGHDT and YYEEEE. V lost 4 bases and J lost 0, with 10 bases in between. The CDR3 DNA is TGTGCCAGCAGCCTACTGACAGTGAACACTGAAGCTTTCTTT. Translated, it gives CASSLLTVNTEAFF.

The V call is TRBV28, the J call TRBJ1-5; no clear D. V shed 3 bases and J shed 6 bases, with 18 bases lying between them. The CDR3 runs 16 residues. Germline V lookup: CDR1 MDHEN, CDR2 SYDVKM. In DNA form, the CDR3 reads TGTGCCAGCAGTTTTGAGGAAGGGAGGATGACTCAGCCCCAGCATTTT. It translates to CASSFEEGRMTQPQHF.

The V and J genes are TRBV9 and TRBJ2-3, with 8 bases identical to TRBD1. The CDR3 has 14 amino acids. V lost 9 bases, J lost 4 bases, and 10 bases stayed unmatched. Germline CDR1 and CDR2: SGDLS and YYNGEE. The CDR3 DNA follows: TGTGCCACCCAACCACAGGGGGTGGCAGATACGCAGTATTTT. It yields the protein CATQPQGVADTQYF.

The chain uses TRBV7-2 and TRBJ2-3; 7 nucleotides line up with TRBD2. Germline CDR1 reads SGHTA; CDR2 reads FQGNSA. The J segment lost 5 bases and the V segment lost 1 base, leaving 3 bases of the junction unmatched. The CDR3 runs to 14 residues. This chain's CDR3 is CASSLVTGGDTQYF. The CDR3, as DNA: TGTGCCAGCAGCTTAGTAACGGGGGGAGATACGCAGTATTTT.